The subject of this entry is one TCR beta chain. Antigen unknown. Both 60 Vbeta primers and 13 Jbeta primers went into the PCR. This table comes from immunoSEQ multiplex PCR, and its TCRdb copy is limited to in-frame clones, with some not included. This sample carries 150,000 to 200,000 clones, roughly 79% of them seen once, and the ten largest clones take more than 13%. This specimen comes from a study of cytomegalovirus exposure and HLA in healthy donors. Points from the study as a whole: Apart from CMV serostatus, no immune exposure information was available. Later, an analysis showed that TCR beta chains associated with HLA were more clonally expanded than others that were equally common.

The CDR3 is made up of 15 amino acids. Per the germline V gene, CDR1 is MGHRA and CDR2 is YSYEKL. V gave up 4 bases and J gave up 3 bases; unmatched junction bases: 6. The sequenced sample consisted of PBMCs. This receptor was taken from a man aged 50-59 years in good health and CMV-seropositive. The chain uses TRBV4-1 and TRBJ2-3; 8 bases match TRBD1. The chain's CDR3 is CASSPQGARTDTQYF. As DNA, the CDR3 is TGCGCCAGCAGCCCTCAGGGGGCTAGGACAGATACGCAGTATTTT.